This is a list of T cell receptor beta chains from one sample in a study of cytomegalovirus exposure and HLA in healthy donors. This table comes from immunoSEQ multiplex PCR, and its TCRdb copy is limited to in-frame clones, with some not included. Among approximately 100,000 clones listed, about 80% were seen once. The sequencing input was PBMCs. The receptors derive from a woman in her thirties or forties in good health and CMV-seropositive. Each CDR3 is given with its conserved first and last residue. A D gene is named only where the DNA matches it firmly. Only part of the rows carry a size: once, few, many, or a class if the clone is expanded.

cdr3_aa,cdr3_nt,d_call,v_call,clone_size,j_call
CAWSVVGDNYGYTF,TGTGCCTGGAGTGTTGTCGGGGATAACTATGGCTACACCTTC,-,TRBV30,-,TRBJ1-2
CASSLALGSDEQFF,TGTGCCAGCAGCTTAGCGCTAGGGAGCGATGAGCAGTTCTTC,-,TRBV7-7,once,TRBJ2-1
CASSLQTSSYEQYF,TGTGCCAGCTCACTCCAGACAAGCTCCTACGAGCAGTACTTC,-,TRBV18,-,TRBJ2-7
CASSLNTRGRTDTQYF,TGCGCCAGCAGCTTGAATACGCGGGGGCGAACAGATACGCAGTATTTT,-,TRBV5-1,-,TRBJ2-3
CASSAPQGPNEKLFF,TGTGCCAGCAGTGCCCCACAGGGGCCTAATGAAAAACTGTTTTTT,TRBD1,TRBV6-1,few,TRBJ1-4
CASSTGPNYGYTF,TGTGCCAGTAGCACAGGTCCTAACTATGGCTACACCTTC,-,TRBV19,-,TRBJ1-2
CASSGTATNEKLFF,TGCGCCAGCAGCGGGACAGCGACTAATGAAAAACTGTTTTTT,TRBD1,TRBV4-1,few,TRBJ1-4
CASSRNREPTPPLHF,TGTGCCAGCAGCCGCAACAGGGAGCCAACGCCGCCCCTCCACTTT,-,TRBV6-5,-,TRBJ1-6
CASSPLLTGRSYEQYF,TGTGCCAGCTCACCCCTCCTGACAGGTCGCTCCTACGAGCAGTACTTC,-,TRBV18,-,TRBJ2-7
CSSSLADGELFF,TGTTCCAGCAGCTTGGCAGACGGGGAGCTGTTTTTT,-,TRBV7-9,-,TRBJ2-2
CASSLEGTGPYGYTF,TGTGCCAGCAGCTTAGAGGGGACAGGGCCTTATGGCTACACCTTC,TRBD1,TRBV7-2,-,TRBJ1-2
CASSLSAGLADTQYF,TGCGCCAGCAGCTTGAGTGCAGGACTAGCAGATACGCAGTATTTT,TRBD2,TRBV5-1,-,TRBJ2-3
CAISSRGFSYEQYF,TGTGCCATCAGTTCCAGGGGCTTCTCCTACGAGCAGTACTTC,-,TRBV10-3,-,TRBJ2-7
CASSLMSHRGNIQYF,TGTGCCAGCAGCTTAATGTCCCACAGGGGAAACATTCAGTACTTC,TRBD1,TRBV7-8,-,TRBJ2-4
CASSTGQVGNSPLHF,TGTGCCAGCAGCACTGGACAGGTCGGAAATTCACCCCTCCACTTT,TRBD1,TRBV5-8,once,TRBJ1-6
CASSLYSEAFF,TGTGCCAGCAGCTTGTACAGTGAAGCTTTCTTT,-,TRBV5-8,-,TRBJ1-1
CASSYVRGTSGNTIYF,TGTGCCAGCAGTTACGTCAGGGGGACCTCTGGAAACACCATATATTTT,TRBD1,TRBV6-6,-,TRBJ1-3
CASTLGGNTIYF,TGTGCCAGCACTCTAGGTGGAAACACCATATATTTT,-,TRBV6-1,-,TRBJ1-3
CSVGGQGSNEKLFF,TGCAGCGTTGGGGGACAGGGTAGTAATGAAAAACTGTTTTTT,TRBD1,TRBV29-1,-,TRBJ1-4
CASSLDTSDRLPQHF,TGTGCCAGCAGCTTAGATACATCAGACAGGTTGCCCCAGCATTTT,-,TRBV7-2,few,TRBJ1-5
CASRETGSSYGYTF,TGTGCCAGCAGAGAAACCGGGAGCTCCTATGGCTACACCTTC,-,TRBV6-4,-,TRBJ1-2
CASSSLAGDEQYF,TGCGCCAGCAGCTCCTTAGCGGGGGACGAGCAGTACTTC,TRBD2,TRBV5-1,-,TRBJ2-7
CASSLEGLQNKNIQYF,TGTGCCAGCAGCTTGGAGGGACTCCAAAACAAAAACATTCAGTACTTC,-,TRBV5-6,-,TRBJ2-4
CATKLGTSGGTLPEQYF,TGTGCCACAAAACTGGGGACTAGCGGGGGGACTTTACCCGAGCAGTACTTC,TRBD2,TRBV10-3,-,TRBJ2-7
CASSPRDRGSYGYTF,TGTGCCAGCTCACCCCGGGACAGGGGATCCTATGGCTACACCTTC,TRBD1,TRBV18,-,TRBJ1-2
CASSHPEGGVYGYTF,TGTGCCAGCAGTCACCCCGAAGGAGGGGTCTATGGCTACACCTTC,-,TRBV6-5,few,TRBJ1-2
CASSLRGINEKLFF,TGTGCCAGCAGCTTGAGGGGGATCAATGAAAAACTGTTTTTT,-,TRBV5-6,-,TRBJ1-4
CASSQGPQETQYF,TGTGCCAGCAGCCAAGGGCCCCAAGAGACCCAGTACTTC,-,TRBV4-2,few,TRBJ2-5
CAWGKGFSGNTIYF,TGTGCCTGGGGAAAGGGGTTTTCTGGAAACACCATATATTTT,-,TRBV30,-,TRBJ1-3
CSVEETRTSTDTQYF,TGCAGCGTTGAAGAAACGAGGACTAGCACAGATACGCAGTATTTT,-,TRBV29-1,-,TRBJ2-3
CASSGGTGRFMNTEAFF,TGTGCCAGCAGTGGGGGGACAGGACGCTTCATGAACACTGAAGCTTTCTTT,TRBD1,TRBV6-1,-,TRBJ1-1
CASTPIGVTEAFF,TGTGCCAGCACTCCCATAGGGGTCACTGAAGCTTTCTTT,-,TRBV2,-,TRBJ1-1
CASSVIAGGLTGELFF,TGCGCCAGCAGCGTCATAGCGGGGGGGCTCACCGGGGAGCTGTTTTTT,TRBD2,TRBV5-1,-,TRBJ2-2
CASSTLGGQGNEQYF,TGTGCCAGTAGTACCCTGGGGGGACAGGGTAACGAGCAGTACTTC,TRBD1,TRBV19,-,TRBJ2-7
CANPGQDGDSYEQYF,TGTGCCAACCCAGGACAGGATGGCGACTCCTACGAGCAGTACTTC,TRBD1,TRBV19,-,TRBJ2-7
CASTTMTVNTEAFF,TGTGCCAGCACCACGATGACAGTGAACACTGAAGCTTTCTTT,-,TRBV2,-,TRBJ1-1
CASSRTGNRGIDGYTF,TGTGCCAGCAGCAGGACAGGGAATCGGGGGATTGATGGCTACACCTTC,TRBD1,TRBV7-9,-,TRBJ1-2
CASSHLLGLAGTYEQYF,TGCGCCAGCAGCCATCTGTTAGGACTAGCAGGAACCTACGAGCAGTACTTC,TRBD2,TRBV4-1,-,TRBJ2-7
CASLAYGNTGELFF,TGTGCCAGCCTAGCTTATGGCAACACCGGGGAGCTGTTTTTT,-,TRBV25-1,-,TRBJ2-2
CASSLVRGGRTGELFF,TGTGCCAGCAGCTTAGTGCGGGGGGGCCGAACCGGGGAGCTGTTTTTT,TRBD2,TRBV7-8,-,TRBJ2-2
CASSDSAVSNNEKLFF,TGTGCCAGCAGTGACTCGGCGGTTAGCAATAATGAAAAACTGTTTTTT,-,TRBV6-4,once,TRBJ1-4
CASRATGQLYGYTF,TGTGCCAGCAGGGCTACGGGACAGTTATATGGCTACACCTTC,TRBD1,TRBV2,-,TRBJ1-2
CASSDLTDTQYF,TGTGCCAGCAGTGATTTAACAGATACGCAGTATTTT,-,TRBV6-1,-,TRBJ2-3
CASIVGSVTGELFF,TGTGCCAGCATTGTAGGGAGCGTCACCGGGGAGCTGTTTTTT,-,TRBV6-1,-,TRBJ2-2
CARRQGVADTQYF,TGTGCCAGGAGACAGGGTGTGGCAGATACGCAGTATTTT,TRBD1,TRBV2,-,TRBJ2-3
CSGWTGTSGNTIYF,TGCAGCGGATGGACAGGAACGTCTGGAAACACCATATATTTT,TRBD1,TRBV29-1,once,TRBJ1-3
CASSSQTTGGASQYF,TGTGCCAGCAGCTCACAAACGACAGGGGGCGCGTCCCAGTACTTC,TRBD1,TRBV9,-,TRBJ2-5
CARRQGASNYGYTF,TGTGCCAGACGACAGGGGGCCTCTAACTATGGCTACACCTTC,TRBD1,TRBV25-1,-,TRBJ1-2
CASSFFPLRRNTEAFF,TGTGCCAGCAGCTTCTTCCCCCTAAGGAGGAACACTGAAGCTTTCTTT,-,TRBV9,few,TRBJ1-1
CASGQSRNTDTQYF,TGTGCCAGCGGCCAGTCTAGGAACACAGATACGCAGTATTTT,-,TRBV5-4,-,TRBJ2-3